This TCR beta chain was sequenced in a study of blood T cells in healthy people across ages. The use of a sample-barcoded 5' primer and a J-beta primer mix characterized a second PCR of roughly 6 to 11 cycles. TCRdb reprocessed the 5' RACE reads via MiXCR and lists one record per CDR3 protein. The sample lists hundreds of thousands of distinct CDR3 sequences; 58% were seen once. Concerning this clonotype: The junction differs from germline at one of its ends, possibly a read error.

Germline CDR1 and CDR2: MNHEY and SVGAGI. The length of the CDR3 is 15 residues. The chain carries TRBV6-5 and TRBJ1-2, with TRBD1 as a possible D gene (5 bases). This clonotype was obtained from a man aged 60 to 69 in good health. The sequenced sample was blood. This CDR3 is CASSNSGLANYGYTF. The CDR3 DNA reads TGTGCCAGCAGTAACTCGGGACTCGCTAACTATGGCTACACCTTC.